This TCR beta chain was captured in a study of blood T cell repertoires in COVID-19. For the study at large: From T cells, B-cell-depleted T cells, or PBMCs came the material, which was cDNA or gDNA.

Clones were read by immunoSEQ multiplex PCR, and TCRdb kept only the in-frame ones, dropping some. The sample shows some 200,000 clones, around 88% of them seen only once. The CDR3 runs 15 residues. In germline, CDR1 is SGDLS, CDR2 YYNGEE. After removal of 4 bases from V and 4 bases from J, the junction contained 9 bases not matched to a gene. Input material: peripheral blood. The gene calls are TRBV9 and TRBJ2-3, with TRBD2 identical over 7 bases. This clonotype originated in a man aged 18 to 29 with active or convalescent COVID-19. CDR3 protein: CASSPIAGKADTQYF. The CDR3 nucleotides read TGTGCCAGCAGCCCGATAGCGGGCAAAGCAGATACGCAGTATTTT.